Included here is one T cell receptor beta chain sequence, with context. Antigen: not known. This entry comes from a study of T cell responses to AZD1222 COVID-19 vaccine. Study-level results: Repertoires were sampled only after the peak T cell response. It was only a handful of AZD1222 recipients who were seropositive at baseline.

The length of the CDR3 is 14 residues. Germline trimming cut 8 bases from V and 6 bases from J; bases unmatched to any gene: 8. The germline gives CDR1 SGHNT, CDR2 YENEEA. Only in-frame clones appear in the TCRdb table, and some are missing; sequencing was by immunoSEQ multiplex PCR. This sample has some 120,000 clones, with approximately 85% found just once. Sequencing used peripheral blood, obtained on day 0 of MenACWY control vaccination. The sequence derives from an adult in good health. The V gene is TRBV11-3, the J gene TRBJ2-2, with 8 bases identical to TRBD2. In nucleotides, the CDR3 is TGTGCCAGCTCGCGGGGGGAAATCGCCGGGGAGCTGTTTTTT. It specifies CASSRGEIAGELFF.